Below, 19 T cell receptor beta chains from the same sample are listed, as sequenced in a study of T-cell reconstitution after alpha-beta-depleted transplantation in children. A library of TCRbeta sequences, prepared with unique molecular identifiers, was generated. TCRdb recomputed calls from the PCR reads with MiXCR, one row per CDR3 protein. The sample has 200,000 to 250,000 distinct CDR3 sequences; approximately 12% are singletons. The input for sequencing was PBMCs from the stem cell graft donor, taken from the stem cell graft. These receptors all stem from a human donor who donated a stem cell graft to a child with acute lymphoblastic leukemia.

In its sample, this clonotype was seen many times. The chain combines TRBV7-9 with TRBJ1-1; TRBD1 is a possible D gene (6 bases). The CDR3 sequence is 16 residues long. The V and J ends lost 5 bases and 4 bases respectively, with 20 bases between them. Germline values: CDR1 SEHNR, CDR2 FQNEAQ (reference sequence). DNA of the CDR3: TGTGCCAGCAGCCGTTCCGGGACACGACCTCCCACTGAAGCTTTCTTT. Protein sequence: CASSRSGTRPPTEAFF.

This clonotype was seen many times. V gene TRBV5-6 combines with J gene TRBJ2-7; possibly TRBD1 or TRBD2 for D (5 bases each). V was clipped by 0 bases and J by 2 bases, with 9 bases between them. The germline CDR1 and CDR2 sequences are SGHDT and YYEEEE. The CDR3 sequence is 14 residues long. As DNA, the CDR3 is TGTGCCAGCAGCTTGGGAGGGGATACCTACGAGCAGTACTTC. Its translation is CASSLGGDTYEQYF.

This clonotype was seen many times. For the CDR3, the DNA is TGTGCCAGCAGCTTCACAATCTTTTACGAGCAGTACTTC. Translating it yields CASSFTIFYEQYF. The gene calls are TRBV7-9 and TRBJ2-7; D remains ambiguous. CDR1 is SEHNR, CDR2 FQNEAQ, per germline (reference sequence). Trimming pared 3 bases from V and 4 bases from J, leaving 10 bases between. There are 13 residues in the CDR3. Combining the CDR3 with reference TRBV7-9 and TRBJ2-7 gives the whole variable domain DTGVSQNPRHKITKRGQNVTFRCDPISEHNRLYWYRQTLGQGPEFLTYFQNEAQLEKSRLLSDRFSAERPKGSFSTLEIQRTEQGDSAMYLCASSFTIFYEQYFGPGTRLTVT.

This clonotype was seen many times. The rearrangement links TRBV5-1 to TRBJ2-1; a possible D gene is TRBD2 (7 bases). V shed 3 bases and J shed 4 bases, with 26 bases lying between them. This CDR3 is 19 amino acids long. CDR1 is SGHRS and CDR2 is YFSETQ in the germline V gene. The CDR3 sequence: CASSSEPRGALRLYNEQFF. As DNA, the CDR3 is TGCGCCAGCAGCTCAGAACCTCGGGGGGCCCTCAGATTATACAATGAGCAGTTCTTC.

This clonotype was seen many times. The gene calls are TRBV27 and TRBJ2-7; TRBD2 aligns across 11 bases. V shed 11 bases, J shed 1 base, and the junction held 4 bases outside the gene matches. The CDR3 has 13 residues. In germline, CDR1 is MNHEY, CDR2 SMNVEV (reference sequence). This chain's CDR3 is CASGTSGSYEQYF. The CDR3 nucleotides read TGTGCCTCCGGGACTAGCGGATCCTACGAGCAGTACTTC.

A remark on this clonotype: Possible read error: a much larger clone is one base away. This chain links TRBV20-1 with TRBJ1-1; D may be TRBD1 (5 bases). The CDR3 sequence is 13 residues long. V shed 2 bases and J shed 10 bases, with 17 bases lying between them. The germline CDR1 and CDR2 sequences are DFQATT and SNEGSKA (reference sequence). The CDR3 bases are TGCAGTGCTAGATCGGACATGAAGGACGGAGCTTTCTTT. Its translation: CSARSDMKDGAFF.

This clonotype was observed many times. An end of the junction does not agree with germline; a read error may underlie this. The gene calls are TRBV7-7 and TRBJ2-5; a weak D match, TRBD2 (6 bases). The CDR3 extends over 16 amino acids. Germline CDR1 reads SSHAT; CDR2 reads FNYEAQ (reference sequence). The CDR3 here is CASSSGRLLGGETQYF. The CDR3 nucleotides are TGTGCTAGCAGCTCAGGGCGACTCTTGGGAGGAGAGACCCAGTACTTC.

This clonotype was seen many times. This rearrangement joins TRBV3-1 to TRBJ2-1; 8 nucleotides line up with TRBD2. Germline CDR1 and CDR2: LGHDT and YNNKEL (reference sequence). The CDR3 consists of 16 residues. The J segment lost 8 bases and the V segment lost 5 bases, leaving 14 bases of the junction unmatched. The DNA of the CDR3 is TGTGCCAGCAGCGTTCGGGGGGGCCGTGGTCTCGATGAGCAGTTCTTC. Translating gives CASSVRGGRGLDEQFF.

The rearrangement joins TRBV7-6 to TRBJ1-5; D is undetermined. Trimming shortened V by 5 bases and J by 2 bases, and 7 bases separated the two germline ends. The germline V gene encodes CDR1 SGHVS and CDR2 FNYEAQ. The CDR3 length is 13 residues. The chain's CDR3 is CASSREGNQPQHF. The CDR3 coding sequence is TGTGCCAGCAGCCGAGAGGGCAATCAGCCCCAGCATTTT. Full variable domain (outside the CDR3, taken from reference TRBV7-6 and TRBJ1-5): GAGVSQSPRYKVTKRGQDVALRCDPISGHVSLYWYRQALGQGPEFLTYFNYEAQQDKSGLPNDRFSAERPEGSISTLTIQRTEQRDSAMYRCASSREGNQPQHFGDGTRLSIL.

This clonotype occurred a few times. The CDR3 DNA reads as TGTGCCATCAGAGGGACAGGCCCTAGAGACTACGAGCAGTACTTC. Its translation: CAIRGTGPRDYEQYF. The chain combines TRBV10-3 with TRBJ2-7, with 8 bases aligning to TRBD1. The CDR3 has 15 residues. The ends lost 6 bases at V and 3 bases at J; junction bases unmatched: 10. Germline V gene data show CDR1 as ENHRY and CDR2 as SYGVKD.

This clonotype was recorded many times. The V gene is TRBV27, the J gene TRBJ2-7; 8 bases line up with TRBD1. Trimming cost V 4 bases and J 6 bases; bases outside gene matches: 5. Germline lookup yields CDR1 MNHEY and CDR2 SMNVEV (reference sequence). This CDR3 has 13 amino acids. CDR3 nucleotide sequence: TGTGCCAGCAGTTGGACAGGGAAAGGCGAGCAGTACTTC. Its translation: CASSWTGKGEQYF.

This clonotype has at least ten counts. This chain connects TRBV7-2 to TRBJ2-3; the D is unclear. This CDR3 has 13 residues. Germline loops: CDR1 SGHTA, CDR2 FQGNSA. The ends were cut back, 2 bases at V and 0 bases at J, with 3 bases in the middle. The CDR3 bases are TGTGCCAGCAGCTTACTAAGCACAGATACGCAGTATTTT. It codes for CASSLLSTDTQYF.

This clonotype was found many times. This chain uses TRBV5-6 with TRBJ2-7, with D perhaps TRBD2 (6 bases). CDR1 is SGHDT and CDR2 is YYEEEE in the germline V gene. V was clipped by 0 bases and J by 7 bases, with 14 bases between them. The CDR3 contains 14 residues. CDR3 DNA: TGTGCCAGCAGCTTGGCCAGGGAGGAAGGGGAGCAGTACTTC. Translation: CASSLAREEGEQYF.

The table lists this clonotype with many counts. The chain carries TRBV7-3 and TRBJ2-3; 8 bases are a match to TRBD2. This CDR3 contains 16 residues. With 2 bases clipped from V and 2 bases from J, the junction kept 6 bases outside the gene matches. Germline assignment: CDR1 SGHTA and CDR2 FQGTGA. The CDR3 spells CASSLVSGTNTDTQYF. CDR3 nucleotides: TGTGCCAGCAGCTTAGTTAGCGGGACTAACACAGATACGCAGTATTTT.

Notes on this clonotype: This may stem from a read error, because a much larger clone lies one nucleotide away. The V and J genes are TRBV7-2 and TRBJ2-1; D possibly corresponds to TRBD2 (6 bases). The CDR3 contains 18 residues. Per the germline V gene, CDR1 is SGHTA and CDR2 is FQGNSA. Trimming took off 3 bases at V and 3 bases at J, with 21 bases between the two ends. CDR3 amino acids: CASSFIVGGVPYYNEQFF. In DNA form, the CDR3 reads TGTGCCAGCAGCTTCATCGTCGGCGGGGTCCCCTACTACAATGAGCAGTTCTTC.

This clonotype occurred many times. The chain couples TRBV20-1 to TRBJ2-1, with 10 bases aligning to TRBD2. The V and J ends lost 1 base and 7 bases, in that order; junction bases with no gene match: 25. This CDR3 spans 21 amino acids. CDR1 and CDR2 from the germline V gene are DFQATT and SNEGSKA (reference sequence). CDR3 sequence: CSARVFGITSGRAEWVNEQFF. The CDR3 DNA reads as TGCAGTGCTAGAGTATTCGGTATCACGAGCGGGAGGGCCGAGTGGGTGAATGAGCAGTTCTTC.

This clonotype was seen repeatedly, ten times or more. V is TRBV9 and J is TRBJ2-5, with D possibly matching TRBD1 (6 bases). The CDR3 extends over 16 amino acids. The V gene lost 0 bases and the J gene lost 1 base, with 13 bases spanning the gap. The germline CDR1 and CDR2 sequences are SGDLS and YYNGEE. The CDR3 coding sequence is TGTGCCAGCAGCGTAGGGTATGGACAGCTCCAAGAGACCCAGTACTTC. It translates to CASSVGYGQLQETQYF.

The rearrangement links TRBV7-6 to TRBJ1-2; D not resolved. The V gene lost 1 base and the J gene lost 14 bases, with 14 bases spanning the gap. The V gene's germline CDR1 is SGHVS and CDR2 FNYEAQ. This CDR3 region has 12 residues. CDR3 in DNA: TGTGCCAGCAGCTTAGAGGAAGGGAGTAAGACCTTC. Protein product: CASSLEEGSKTF.

As regards this clonotype: A much larger clone differs by one base, so this may be a read error. The chain has TRBV11-2 and TRBJ2-2, with TRBD1 matching 8 bases. CDR1 SGHAT and CDR2 FQNNGV come from the germline V gene. The CDR3 length is 18 residues. V dropped 5 bases and J dropped 0; count of bases not matched to a gene: 11. CDR3 bases: TGTGCCAGCAGCCAGCACCCCCCGGGACAGGCGAACACCGGGGAGCTGTTTTTT. This translates into CASSQHPPGQANTGELFF.